The present T cell receptor (beta chain) was sequenced within a study of T cells in Graves' hyperthyroidism and ophthalmopathy (dated by TCRdb to the late 2010s). About the full investigation: Peripheral blood was sampled at the time of initial diagnosis, prior to any treatment. To identify TCR V-J signatures that set the groups apart, the researchers used a discovery cohort of 100 patients, made up of about 44 with Graves' ophthalmopathy and about 60 with stable Graves' hyperthyroidism. Whether ophthalmopathy could be predicted prospectively was tested in an independent validation cohort made up of 18 to 20 hyperthyroidism patients plus 17 patients who later progressed to ophthalmopathy. The roughly 100 discovery patients were randomly divided into training and test sets at a 7:3 ratio. The study also compared thyroid tissue and blood T-cell repertoires from several Graves' hyperthyroidism patients. After blood sampling, hyperthyroidism patients were treated with methimazole at a starting dose of 30 mg daily, and ophthalmopathy patients were treated with high-dose intravenous methylprednisolone. The paper describes TCR Vbeta CDR3 sequencing of 140 or so peripheral blood samples, made up of roughly 40 ophthalmopathy patients, 70 to 80 hyperthyroidism patients and 17 progressor patients. What the study reported, not specific to this receptor: In validation, progression to ophthalmopathy was predicted by the model with nearly 71% sensitivity and around 76% specificity, a median of roughly 6 months before onset. A model built on a 13 V-J signature distinguished ophthalmopathy from stable hyperthyroidism, reaching roughly 88% sensitivity and approximately 81% specificity in cross-validation and 80%/75% in testing. No statistical method was used to fix the sample size in advance, and group allocation was not hidden from the investigators. Most expanded thyroid clonotypes (frequency above 0.001) were also detected in blood, suggesting blood repertoires may reflect thyroid immune responses.

Counted from cysteine to phenylalanine, this CDR3 has 12 amino acids. The entry retains the CDR3 DNA only, 36 bases that are in frame from base 1. A distance of 5 bases separates the germline ends of V and J, which lose 6 bases and 2 bases respectively. From a lookup of the germline V gene (reference sequence), CDR1 and CDR2 are SEHNR and FQNEAQ. The TCR beta CDR3 regions were amplified from RNA transcripts. The TCR CDR3 was subjected to a first round of RT-PCR using the HTBI primer set and the Qiagen OneStep RT-PCR kit. Libraries were constructed in a second round of multiplex PCR, after which size selection and purification were carried out. Libraries were sequenced paired-end with 100 bp reads on an Illumina HiSeq2000. Turning to the authors' computational methods: SOAPnuke was used to process the raw data, removing reads that contained adapters or uncalled bases, had a mean Phred below 15, or lacked an exact match to the constant primer or identifier. High-quality paired reads were merged with COPE v1.2.5, and unique nucleotide sequences were defined as clonotypes. Clonotypes were aligned to IMGT TRBV, TRBD and TRBJ reference segments using MiTCR v1.1. Analysis was restricted to V-J combinations with a frequency above 0.0001, which covered over 98% of repertoires. The TCS score was defined as F50 (clonal expansion) divided by E x V (chaos), with BLOSUM62-based TCRdist calculated between CDR3 peptides within each V-J. Welch's t-statistics and random forest reduced several hundred V-J features to roughly 13, which were used in a naive Bayes classifier (R e1071). TCRdb redid the processing of the public reads, applying fastp at Q25 and MiXCR, and retained in-frame beta chains. Identical CDR3 protein sequences are pooled into one entry, listed with their most common genes and DNA. What appears here as the V and J calls and clone size reflects TCRdb's work, not the paper's. The sample includes a few hundred thousand distinct CDR3 sequences, with approximately 18% observed a single time. The ten largest clones add up to 35% to 50% of the sample.

In this sample, this clonotype turned up many times. Its antigen target is currently unknown. No much larger clone is present one base from it, and per-base qualities are unavailable. Ophthalmopathy patients had moderately to severely active disease, Clinical Activity Score of at least 3, NOSPECS grade of at least 4, and duration under 3 months. Any patient with an uncontrolled infection, another autoimmune disease, pregnancy or lactation was excluded. Diagnoses relied on clinical symptoms, serum thyroxine and TRAb, thyroid ultrasound and orbital computed tomography. Ficoll-Paque density gradient centrifugation was used to isolate PBMCs from about 9.4 ml of fresh peripheral blood. Trizol reagent was used to extract total RNA, and RNA quality was then checked on an Agilent 2100 Bioanalyzer.

Sample: blood. The receptor comes from a man aged 18 to 35 with Graves' ophthalmopathy. The chain is assembled from TRBV7-9 and TRBJ2-1, with the D segment identity uncertain. CDR3 region: CASSLTYNEQFF. The sequenced DNA is TGTGCCAGCAGTTTGACCTACAATGAGCAGTTCTTC. The variable domain in full, with residues beyond the CDR3 obtained from the reference TRBV7-9 and TRBJ2-1 genes, is DTGVSQNPRHKITKRGQNVTFRCDPISEHNRLYWYRQTLGQGPEFLTYFQNEAQLEKSRLLSDRFSAERPKGSFSTLEIQRTEQGDSAMYLCASSLTYNEQFFGPGTRLTVL.